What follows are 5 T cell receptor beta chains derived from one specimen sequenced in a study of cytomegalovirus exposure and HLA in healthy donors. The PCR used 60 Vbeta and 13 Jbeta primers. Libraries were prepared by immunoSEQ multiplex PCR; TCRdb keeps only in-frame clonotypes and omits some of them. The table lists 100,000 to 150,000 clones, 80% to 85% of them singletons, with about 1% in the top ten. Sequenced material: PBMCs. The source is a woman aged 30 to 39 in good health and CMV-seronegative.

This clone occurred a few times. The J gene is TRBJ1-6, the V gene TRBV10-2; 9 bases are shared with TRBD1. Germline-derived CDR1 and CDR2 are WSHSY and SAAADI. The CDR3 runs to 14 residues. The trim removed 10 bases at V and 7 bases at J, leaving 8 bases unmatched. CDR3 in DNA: TGCGCCACCCGGGACAGGGCAGGGAATTCACCCCTCCACTTT. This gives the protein CATRDRAGNSPLHF.

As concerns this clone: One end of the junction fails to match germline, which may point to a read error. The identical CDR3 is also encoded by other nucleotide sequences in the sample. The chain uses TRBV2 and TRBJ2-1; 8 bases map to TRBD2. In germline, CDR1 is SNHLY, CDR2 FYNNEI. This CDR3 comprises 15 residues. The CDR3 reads CASSEGTSLYNEQFF. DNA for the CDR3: TGTGCCAGTAGTGAAGGGACTAGTCTCTACAATGAGCAGTTCTTC. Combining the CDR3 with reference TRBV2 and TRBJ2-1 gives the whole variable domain EPEVTQTPSHQVTQMGQEVILRCVPISNHLYFYWYRQILGQKVEFLVSFYNNEISEKSEIFDDQFSVERPDGSNFTLKIRSTKLEDSAMYFCASSEGTSLYNEQFFGPGTRLTVL.

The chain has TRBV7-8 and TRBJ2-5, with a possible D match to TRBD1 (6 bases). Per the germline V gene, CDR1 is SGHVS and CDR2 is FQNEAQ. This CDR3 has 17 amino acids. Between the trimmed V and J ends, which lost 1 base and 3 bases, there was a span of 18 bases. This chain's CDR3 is CASSLDRVRSVKETQYF. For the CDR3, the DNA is TGTGCCAGCAGCTTAGACAGGGTGCGGTCGGTTAAAGAGACCCAGTACTTC.

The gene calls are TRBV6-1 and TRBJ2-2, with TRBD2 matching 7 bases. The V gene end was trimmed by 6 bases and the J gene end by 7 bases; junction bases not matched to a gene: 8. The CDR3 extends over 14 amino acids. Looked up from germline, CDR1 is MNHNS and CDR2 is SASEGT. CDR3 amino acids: CASRWTSLSGELFF. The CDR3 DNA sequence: TGTGCCAGCAGATGGACTAGTCTCAGCGGGGAGCTGTTTTTT.

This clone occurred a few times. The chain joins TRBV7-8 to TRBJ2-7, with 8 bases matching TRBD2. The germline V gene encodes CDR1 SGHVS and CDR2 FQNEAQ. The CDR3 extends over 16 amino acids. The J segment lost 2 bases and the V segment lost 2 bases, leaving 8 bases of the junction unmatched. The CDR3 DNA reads TGTGCCAGCAGCTTAAAAGCGGGAGTTAACCCCTACGAGCAGTACTTC. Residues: CASSLKAGVNPYEQYF.